The 28 T cell receptor beta chains listed next were all sequenced from one sample in a study of siplizumab effects on memory and regulatory T cells. The table came from immunoSEQ multiplex PCR; TCRdb's copy has only in-frame clones and leaves some out. The table includes some 1,200 clones, 74% detected once. Sequencing was performed on TEMRA CD8+ T cells sorted from blood. Subset meaning: unstimulated CD8+ CD45RA+ effector memory T cells. The receptors come from a human donor in good health.

J is TRBJ1-2 and V is TRBV6-1, with no clear D. There are 12 residues in the CDR3. From germline, CDR1 is MNHNS and CDR2 SASEGT. V was clipped by 3 bases and J by 6 bases, with 8 bases between them. This CDR3 reads CASSDYRDGYTF. The CDR3 DNA reads TGTGCCAGCAGTGACTACAGAGATGGCTACACCTTC.

The J gene is TRBJ1-3, the V gene TRBV29-1; no firm D call. Trimming shortened V by 0 bases and J by 4 bases, and 13 bases separated the two germline ends. Germline CDR1 is SQVTM and CDR2 is ANQGSEA. CDR3 length: 15 residues. In nucleotides, the CDR3 is TGCAGCGTTGAAGACCCCCGGGCCCCGGGAAACACCATATATTTT. Encoded protein: CSVEDPRAPGNTIYF.

The chain uses TRBV2 and TRBJ2-3, with 14 bases aligning to TRBD2. The CDR3 runs to 15 residues. After removal of 8 bases from V and 2 bases from J, the junction contained 3 bases not matched to a gene. Germline lookup yields CDR1 SNHLY and CDR2 FYNNEI. In DNA form, the CDR3 reads TGTGCCAGCCTGGGACTAGCGGGAGCCACAGATACGCAGTATTTT. Amino acids: CASLGLAGATDTQYF. The entire variable domain, with the rest obtained from reference TRBV2 and TRBJ2-3, is as follows: EPEVTQTPSHQVTQMGQEVILRCVPISNHLYFYWYRQILGQKVEFLVSFYNNEISEKSEIFDDQFSVERPDGSNFTLKIRSTKLEDSAMYFCASLGLAGATDTQYFGPGTRLTVL.

In regard to this clone: In the same sample, other DNA sequences code for this CDR3. This chain's CDR3 is CASSSRLAGGTDTQYF. The CDR3 DNA sequence: TGTGCCAGCAGTTCCCGGCTGGCGGGTGGCACAGATACGCAGTATTTT. This chain uses TRBV27 with TRBJ2-3; D possibly corresponds to TRBD2 (5 bases). CDR1 is MNHEY, CDR2 SMNVEV, per germline (reference sequence). The V end was cut by 4 bases, the J end by 1 base, with 15 bases between. The CDR3 totals 16 residues.

This clone was counted a few times. This chain joins TRBV7-3 and TRBJ2-1; D is possibly TRBD2 (5 bases). The germline V and J ends were trimmed by 2 bases and 10 bases, with 12 bases remaining between them. CDR3 length: 13 amino acids. Germline V CDR1 and CDR2: SGHTA, FQGTGA. The CDR3 loop is CASSLSPGKEQFF. The CDR3 DNA is TGTGCCAGCAGCTTATCCCCGGGAAAAGAGCAGTTCTTC.

A remark on this clone: A far larger clone is a single base away, which makes a read error likely. V gene TRBV9 combines with J gene TRBJ2-2; D perhaps matches TRBD1 (5 bases). CDR1 is SGDLS, CDR2 YYNGEE, per germline. The CDR3 consists of 12 residues. V lost 7 bases, J lost 7 bases, and 11 bases lay in between. Written as DNA, the CDR3 is TGTGCCAGCGGGGCAGGCGGCGGGGAGCTGTTTTTT. Translation gives CASGAGGGELFF.

This clone was counted once. The chain is built from TRBV11-3 and TRBJ2-7; TRBD2 matches at 13 bases. Germline CDR1 and CDR2: SGHNT and YENEEA. Losses at the gene ends were 3 bases for V and 4 bases for J; bases not matched to a gene: 12. This CDR3 is 18 amino acids long. DNA for the CDR3: TGTGCCAGCAGCTTCCATGCCTCGGGACTAGCGGGAAATTACGAGCAGTACTTC. Encoded protein: CASSFHASGLAGNYEQYF.

The chain combines TRBV30 with TRBJ1-5; maybe TRBD1 (6 bases). CDR3 length: 15 amino acids. V lost 5 bases to trimming and J lost 2 bases, with 16 bases between them. Germline CDR1 reads GTSNPN; CDR2 reads SVGIG (reference sequence). CDR3 region: CAWAEGGFGNQPQHF. In nucleotides, the CDR3 is TGTGCCTGGGCCGAGGGGGGGTTTGGCAATCAGCCCCAGCATTTT.

This chain connects TRBV18 to TRBJ2-7; a possible D gene is TRBD1 (6 bases). Germline V CDR1 and CDR2: KGHSH, LQKENI. This CDR3 spans 20 amino acids. Trimming took 6 bases from V and 2 from J, leaving 32 bases between them. The CDR3 region is CASSASLGRGRPKTPYEQYF. The CDR3 DNA follows: TGTGCCAGCTCTGCGTCGTTAGGCAGGGGCCGACCGAAGACACCCTACGAGCAGTACTTC.

The CDR3, as DNA: TGTGCCAGTAGTGACATAGCGGGAGTTACCGGGGAGCTGTTTTTT. Protein: CASSDIAGVTGELFF. The gene calls are TRBV19 and TRBJ2-2; TRBD2 agrees at 9 bases. The germline V gene encodes CDR1 LNHDA and CDR2 SQIVND (reference sequence). V lost 5 bases to trimming and J lost 5 bases; unmatched junction nucleotides: 6. The CDR3 runs 15 residues.

This clone is medium-sized (0.01 to 0.1%). The rearrangement joins TRBV2 to TRBJ1-6, with D unclear. The CDR3 contains 16 residues. Germline-derived CDR1 and CDR2 are SNHLY and FYNNEI. Deletions cut 3 bases from V and 0 bases from J, with 9 bases between. CDR3 sequence reads: CASSETPSSYNSPLHF. The CDR3 region has the DNA TGTGCCAGCAGTGAGACTCCGAGCTCCTATAATTCACCCCTCCACTTT.

This chain joins TRBV6-1 and TRBJ1-2, with unresolved D. In germline, CDR1 is MNHNS, CDR2 SASEGT. This CDR3 is built from 14 residues. V was cut by 6 bases and J by 0 bases, with 11 bases left in between. The CDR3 DNA follows: TGTGCCAGCAGGACCCCACAATCTAACTATGGCTACACCTTC. Residues: CASRTPQSNYGYTF.

This sequence joins TRBV6-5 and TRBJ2-5; D is perhaps TRBD2 (5 bases). Trimming removed 4 bases at V and 4 bases at J, with 7 bases between. The CDR3 loop spans 12 amino acids. CDR1 MNHEY and CDR2 SVGAGI come from the germline V gene. CDR3 loop: CASSSAGETQYF. CDR3 DNA sequence: TGTGCCAGCAGTTCCGCGGGAGAGACCCAGTACTTC.

V gene TRBV9 combines with J gene TRBJ1-1, with D perhaps matching TRBD1 (5 bases). This CDR3 has 15 residues. Germline CDR1 SGDLS, CDR2 YYNGEE. V was shortened by 0 bases and J by 5 bases, with 14 bases between the two germline ends. The DNA of the CDR3 is TGTGCCAGCAGCGTAGGGGGGAAGAGCGGAACTGAAGCTTTCTTT. Residues: CASSVGGKSGTEAFF.

This clone appeared a few times. The genes are TRBV6-1 and TRBJ1-2; maybe TRBD1 (5 bases). Germline assignment: CDR1 MNHNS and CDR2 SASEGT. V shed 1 base and J shed 4 bases, with 19 bases lying between them. The CDR3 sequence is 17 residues long. CDR3 bases: TGTGCCAGCAGTGAAGTGGGAGGAGGGGACCCCTTCTATGGCTACACCTTC. As protein: CASSEVGGGDPFYGYTF.

Notes on this clone: A read error may produce the germline difference seen at one junction end. The chain is built from TRBV5-4 and TRBJ1-1, with a tentative D call TRBD1 (5 bases). This CDR3 is built from 16 residues. Germline CDR1 and CDR2: SGHNT and YYREEE (reference sequence). The CDR3 loop is CASSQARDSANTEAFF. The CDR3 DNA sequence: TGCGCCAGCAGCCAGGCCCGGGACTCAGCGAACACTGAAGCTTTCTTT.

The V and J genes are TRBV7-9 and TRBJ2-1; no clear D gene. There are 15 residues in the CDR3. Germline lookup yields CDR1 SEHNR and CDR2 FQNEAQ (reference sequence). Trimming removed 6 bases from V and 7 bases from J, with 19 bases in between. The CDR3 region is CASRSDNPFRNEQFF. The CDR3 bases are TGTGCCAGCAGATCAGACAACCCGTTTAGGAATGAGCAGTTCTTC. The full variable domain, in which reference TRBV7-9 and TRBJ2-1 provide the parts outside the CDR3, is DTGVSQNPRHKITKRGQNVTFRCDPISEHNRLYWYRQTLGQGPEFLTYFQNEAQLEKSRLLSDRFSAERPKGSFSTLEIQRTEQGDSAMYLCASRSDNPFRNEQFFGPGTRLTVL.

The V and J genes are TRBV7-8 and TRBJ2-1; maybe TRBD1 (8 bases). The CDR3 length is 16 residues. Trimming pared 5 bases from V and 7 bases from J, leaving 21 bases between. Germline CDR1 reads SGHVS; CDR2 reads FQNEAQ. In DNA form, the CDR3 reads TGTGCCAGCAGCACAGGGGGGGGAGGGCCGTATAATGAGCAGTTCTTC. Its protein product is CASSTGGGGPYNEQFF.

Concerning this clone: Sequence at one end of the junction differs from germline and may be a read error. The chain is built from TRBV4-1 and TRBJ2-1; D remains unclear. This CDR3 spans 16 amino acids. Germline-derived CDR1 and CDR2 are MGHRA and YSYEKL. The CDR3 DNA follows: TGTGCCAGCAGCCCCCCGGGCAGCCTGGGCCACAATGAGCAGTTCTTC. It codes for CASSPPGSLGHNEQFF.

The V and J genes are TRBV14 and TRBJ2-3, with 10 nucleotides matching TRBD1. The CDR3 totals 16 residues. The germline V gene has CDR1 SGHDN and CDR2 FVKESK. V lost 1 base to trimming and J lost 5 bases; unmatched junction nucleotides: 6. The CDR3 DNA reads as TGTGCCAGCAGCCAAGGGACAGGGGGTTTTGAAGATACGCAGTATTTT. This encodes CASSQGTGGFEDTQYF. Combining the CDR3 with reference TRBV14 and TRBJ2-3 gives the whole variable domain EAGVTQFPSHSVIEKGQTVTLRCDPISGHDNLYWYRRVMGKEIKFLLHFVKESKQDESGMPNNRFLAERTGGTYSTLKVQPAELEDSGVYFCASSQGTGGFEDTQYFGPGTRLTVL.

Turning to this clone: One base separates it from a far larger clone, so it is likely a read error. This sample also contains other DNA sequences that code for the same CDR3. The chain carries TRBV7-7 and TRBJ2-7, with D hard to call. The CDR3 has 12 amino acids. Looked up from germline, CDR1 is SSHAT and CDR2 is FNYEAQ (reference sequence). CDR3: CASSLVFYEQYF. CDR3 DNA: TGTGCTAGCAGCTTAGTGTTCTACGAGCAGTACTTC.

The CDR3 bases are TGTGCCAGCAGCCAAGCAGGGCTTGACACTGAAGCTTTCTTT. Translating gives CASSQAGLDTEAFF. The J gene is TRBJ1-1, the V gene TRBV14, with D possibly being TRBD1 (5 bases). CDR1 is SGHDN, CDR2 FVKESK, per germline. Trimming pared 1 base from V and 3 bases from J, leaving 9 bases between. This CDR3 is 14 amino acids long.

To note about this clone: Germline and junction disagree at one end, which may indicate a read error. V is TRBV2 and J is TRBJ2-3, with 7 bases lining up with TRBD1. CDR1 is SNHLY, CDR2 FYNNEI, per germline. This CDR3 region has 16 residues. The CDR3 reads CTSNPLGGAGTDTQYF. The CDR3 DNA reads as TGCACCAGCAATCCCCTAGGGGGCGCCGGCACAGATACGCAGTATTTT.

On this clone: This is likely an artifact of a read error, given a far larger clone one base away. Other DNA variants within this sample encode the same CDR3. The CDR3 reads CASSPLGREGEQFF. Written as DNA, the CDR3 is TGTGCCAGCAGTCCGCTGGGGAGGGAGGGTGAGCAGTTCTTC. This chain joins TRBV7-6 and TRBJ2-1; 7 positions match TRBD2. The CDR3 runs to 14 residues. Germline V lookup: CDR1 SGHVS, CDR2 FNYEAQ. V trimming: 6 bases; J trimming: 9 bases; junction bases outside the gene matches: 11. The whole variable domain, remainder taken from reference TRBV7-6 and TRBJ2-1, is GAGVSQSPRYKVTKRGQDVALRCDPISGHVSLYWYRQALGQGPEFLTYFNYEAQQDKSGLPNDRFSAERPEGSISTLTIQRTEQRDSAMYRCASSPLGREGEQFFGPGTRLTVL.

The chain is built from TRBV7-3 and TRBJ1-1; D unclear. The V end lost 5 bases, the J end lost 1 base, and 5 bases lay between the germline ends. Germline V gene lookup returns CDR1 SGHTA and CDR2 FQGTGA. This CDR3 contains 12 residues. The CDR3 spells CASSGSNTEAFF. For the CDR3, the DNA is TGTGCCAGCAGCGGTTCGAACACTGAAGCTTTCTTT.

This rearrangement joins TRBV28 to TRBJ1-2; D is unclear. Trimming shortened V by 2 bases and J by 4 bases, and 8 bases separated the two germline ends. The germline CDR1 and CDR2 sequences are MDHEN and SYDVKM. The CDR3 spans 13 residues. This CDR3 is CASSLTEGYGYTF. The CDR3 DNA reads as TGTGCCAGCAGTTTAACGGAAGGCTATGGCTACACCTTC.

The chain couples TRBV11-2 to TRBJ2-1; 7 nucleotides line up with TRBD1. The CDR3 is made up of 15 amino acids. The V gene end was trimmed by 7 bases and the J gene end by 6 bases; junction bases not matched to a gene: 12. Germline V gene data show CDR1 as SGHAT and CDR2 as FQNNGV. The CDR3 nucleotides read TGTGCCAGCAACAAAGGTAGGGCAGGGGGCAATGAGCAGTTCTTC. Protein product: CASNKGRAGGNEQFF.

V and J are TRBV5-1 and TRBJ2-7; D remains unclear. The CDR3 contains 13 residues. V lost 2 bases, J lost 4 bases, and 10 bases lay in between. Germline V lookup: CDR1 SGHRS, CDR2 YFSETQ. The CDR3 spells CASSLVTEYEQYF. The CDR3 region has the DNA TGCGCCAGCAGCTTAGTAACAGAATACGAGCAGTACTTC.